The sequence of this TCR beta chain was determined in a study of blood T cell repertoires in COVID-19 (dated by TCRdb to 2019 to 2021). With regard to the full study: Samples covering the acute and convalescent phases of COVID-19 were provided by collaborators in the United States, Italy and Spain. The prospective study material was composed of cDNA or gDNA derived from T cells, B-cell-depleted T cells, or PBMCs. The dataset comprised deeply sampled blood TCRbeta repertoires from subjects exposed to, actively infected with, or recovered from COVID-19. The repertoires were released in a freely available public database intended as a resource for research on the immune response to SARS-CoV-2. The samples were drawn from two sources: the first 160 participants of the ongoing ImmuneRACE study, and 950 to 1,500 subjects contributed by 6 global collaborators. Nearly every sample came with metadata listing a de-identified subject ID, COVID-19 status, age in years and sex. Where available, HLA class I and class II types were obtained from metadata supplied by the sample provider rather than from assay-based typing. Broader findings and caveats from the paper: The quantity of clinical and demographic metadata differed by source and by participant and was supplied without curation.

The CDR3 starts with the cysteine, ends with the phenylalanine, and has 13 residues. Only the CDR3 region is kept as DNA, spanning 39 bases read in frame from base 1. The germline V gene supplies CDR1 MNHNS and CDR2 SASEGT. The junction shows trimming of 1 base on V and 4 bases on J, plus 7 bases between the germline ends. TCRbeta CDR3 regions were amplified from genomic DNA by means of the immunoSEQ Assay, a bias-controlled multiplex PCR. Under the source paper's analysis protocol: Within the assay, amplification of reference gene primers was used to estimate how many nucleated cells each sample contained. To quantify the absolute abundance of each unique TCRbeta CDR3 rearrangement, sequence reads were collapsed and filtered. For each sample, productive Simpson clonality was calculated as the square root of Simpson's diversity index over productive rearrangements. Entries here come from immuneACCESS through TCRdb and include only in-frame sequences with V and J called. Some clones fail to appear in such tables; in the studies checked, an unresolved V gene covers under half of the shortfall, and the cause of the remainder is unknown. The V and J calls and clone size are taken from that table; D and trimming were inferred from the DNA. The sample includes roughly 360,000 clones, with around 87% observed a single time. The ten top clones hold 1% to 1.5% of the sample.

As for this clone: Its antigen is currently not known. Base qualities are not recorded, but no much larger clone differs from it by a single base.

Participants in the prospective study were aged roughly 18 to 95 years, lived in under 30 United States geographic areas, and enrolled through a virtual design. In the prospective study, cohorts were assigned on the basis of participant-reported clinical history obtained from a screening survey and a study questionnaire. ImmuneRACE Cohort 3 recovered participants were defined by two consecutive negative NP/OP PCR tests, healthcare professional clearance, or symptom resolution. Mobile phlebotomists in the prospective study collected whole blood, serum and a nasopharyngeal or oropharyngeal swab from every participant. Over a roughly two-month period, participants in the prospective study had the option of providing additional blood draws and questionnaires. Blood samples from the prospective study were shipped frozen or at room temperature prior to DNA extraction.

Rearrangement joined TRBV6-1 to TRBJ1-1, with the D segment identity uncertain. This TCR was sampled from a man aged 25-45 years who had recovered from COVID-19. Sequencing was done on a sample of PBMCs or T cells enriched from blood (not recorded which). The nucleotide sequence reads TGTGCCAGCAGTGAAGGGGAGAGCACTGAAGCTTTCTTT. It specifies CASSEGESTEAFF.